This TCR beta chain was sequenced in a study of cytomegalovirus exposure and HLA in healthy donors (dated by TCRdb to about 2017). A note on the overall study: In an earlier analysis of some 610 of the donors, approximately 300 Gb of sequence data and about 110 million unique TCR beta sequences from 180 million or so T cells were reported. Approximately 300 gigabases of sequencing data and about 92 million unique TCR sequences made up an early release that covered some 640 HLA-typed donors. The genetic ancestry cluster associated with self-reported Caucasian donors included 81% of the approximately 410 genotyped donors. The study aimed to test whether signatures of past pathogen exposure could be identified by cataloging public T cell receptors. The study used immunosequencing to profile the T cell repertoires of hundreds of subjects and linked those repertoires to cytomegalovirus serostatus. In addition to the first cohort of approximately 670 subjects, a separate validation cohort of under 150 different subjects was used. The study combined high-throughput TCR immunosequencing, statistical association of individual TCRs with disease status, and machine learning to predict cytomegalovirus infection status. A later analysis re-analyzed previously published TCR beta repertoires from approximately 670 donors and added high-resolution HLA genotyping to study TCR occurrence patterns. Rather than drawing on any new phenotypic data, the later analysis identified candidate immune exposures from TCR beta sequences and the way those sequences occurred across donors. To decide whether each TCR beta V gene segment behaved as functional or pseudogenic, an earlier analysis of approximately 620 of the donors relied on high-throughput TCR beta sequencing. Donor age, sex, ethnicity and CMV serostatus were compiled together with the repertoire data. A later genetic analysis took genome-wide SNP genotypes for 398 of the 666 donors and used that subset as a discovery cohort. All discovery cohort repertoires had been generated using a single sequencing platform. Both class I and class II loci were covered by HLA typing, at four-digit resolution. The number of donors typed differed by locus, with about 629-640 for A, B, C, DRB1 and DQB1, 522 for DQA1, 600 to 610 for DPA1, and approximately 470 for DPB1. A handful of DR-DQ haplotypes were handled as single units for association and clustering because linkage in the cohort was strong. Across about 380 genotyped donors of the cohort, an average of approximately 240,000 unique TCR beta nucleotide sequences per donor were sequenced, and roughly a sixth of those sequences were non-productive.

Results the study describes overall, beyond this receptor: According to a later analysis, parvovirus B19, influenza, CMV and Epstein-Barr virus appeared linked to several top co-occurrence clusters. HLA typing was unavailable for some donors at each locus, so association tests used only the typed subset. Immune exposure information for the cohort was limited to CMV serostatus. According to a later genetic analysis, donors in an Asian-associated ancestry cluster had fewer N-insertions in productive TCRs than the approximately 700-donor mean. Because counts were too low, roughly 16 rarely observed V segments, including chromosome 9 orphons, were excluded from the earlier analysis of a few hundred of the donors. Some IMGT-functional V segments, including TRBV6-2 and TRBV6-3, could not be distinguished by the 87-base-pair reads and were therefore excluded. A group of highly shared sequence variants was considered likely to be a technical artifact of the sequencing pipeline. The study listed 150 to 200 TCR beta chains as associated with cytomegalovirus. Three of the identified cytomegalovirus-associated TCR beta chains were confirmed in vitro to be specific for cytomegalovirus antigens. In a later analysis, HLA-associated TCR beta chains showed more clonal expansion and lower generation probabilities than non-associated chains that were equally common. A further reported finding was that TCR beta sequences accurately predicted the HLA-A and HLA-B alleles for most subjects in the first cohort. Assigning TCR associations to individual alleles was difficult when HLA alleles, especially DR and DQ, strongly co-occurred. Correlated functional status among segregating V segments might be attributable to linkage disequilibrium, but an unknown experimental factor could not be ruled out. In an earlier analysis of around 600 of the donors, most TCR beta V segments appeared in productive rearrangements about 87% or about 30% of the time, broadly matching IMGT annotations. An association between a missense DCLRE1C variant and V-gene and J-gene trimming of TCR beta chains was found in a later genetic analysis and replicated in an independent cohort. The classifier was reported to diagnose cytomegalovirus status with high specificity and sensitivity in both the original and validation cohorts. In a later analysis, most CMV-associated TCR beta chains were found to appear HLA-restricted, with HLA associations seemingly driven largely by CMV exposure. In a later analysis, TCR association rates were found to vary across HLA loci, with the most associated TCRs seen for DRB1 alleles and the fewest for HLA-C alleles. Most TCR sequences were observed very rarely across donors, whereas some public TCRs were present in many individuals. This cohort had only TCR beta chains sequenced, and the lack of alpha or paired-chain data limited which features could be detected. The authors suggested that the approach could potentially be generalized to other disease states and immunological phenotypes. Roughly uniform sequencing depth across donors was assumed in presence/absence analyses, although this assumption may not hold. A later analysis associated about 18,000 TCR beta sequences with specific HLA alleles at a false discovery rate of 0.05.

On this clone: Its antigen specificity is not known.

To prepare the library, the immunoSEQ multiplex PCR assay was applied. For the multiplex PCR, a mixture combining 60 forward primers for TCR Vbeta segments and 13 reverse primers for TCR Jbeta segments was used. The CDR3 region of rearranged TCR beta genes was amplified from genomic DNA with a multiplex PCR assay. On the Illumina HiSeq System, the amplified TCR beta libraries were sequenced as 87-base-pair reads. As for the original processing: A later analysis tallied around 80 million unique TCR beta chains across the approximately 670 repertoires, and about 10 million of those chains were shared by two or more donors. A nearest-neighbor algorithm error-corrected the raw reads and collapsed the reads into unique sequences, merging closely related sequences to remove PCR and sequencing errors. To assign V, D and J gene segments, CDR3 sequences were aligned to IMGT reference sequences. For a sequence to be retained, a match of at least six nucleotides was required to both a V gene segment and a J gene segment. A rearrangement counted as productive if the CDR3 had no stop codons and remained in frame with V and J, and every other rearrangement counted as non-productive. Following IMGT convention, CDR3 was defined as the stretch from the second conserved V-encoded cysteine up to the conserved J-encoded phenylalanine. Sequences without an unambiguous match to a single V gene segment were excluded from the earlier analysis of over 500 of the donors. An earlier analysis of a few hundred of the donors classified V segments as functional when productive rearrangements were above 56.7% and as segregating when the standard deviation between donors was above 5%. A statistical classification framework was developed to diagnose cytomegalovirus status using the catalog of TCR beta chain sequences. V and J gene assignment, in a later analysis, came from comparing TCR nucleotide sequences with IMGT/GENE-DB human TR gene sequences. In a later analysis, CDR3 sequences and most-parsimonious VDJ recombination scenarios were assigned using the TCRdist pipeline. A later analysis defined each TCR beta chain by its CDR3 amino acid sequence plus V-gene family, and excluded reads lacking a unique V-gene family. In a later analysis, nearly 600 highly shared, low-generation-probability nucleotide sequences were removed to address suspected cross-contamination and a sequencing artifact. For each public chain, a later analysis derived a clonal expansion index from normalized ranks of inferred template counts within each repertoire. In a later analysis, generation probabilities were computed with a VDJ recombination model fitted to out-of-frame rearrangements, and the resulting probabilities were checked against IGoR. A later analysis scored TCR-TCR, TCR-HLA and TCR-CMV co-occurrence with hypergeometric tests, applying a repertoire-size bias correction to TCR pairs. A later analysis estimated false discovery rates by permuting HLA or CMV assignments 20 times. A later analysis grouped co-occurring TCRs with DBSCAN, adding TCRdist sequence similarity when clustering within HLA-allele-positive subsets. Repertoires with fewer than 30,000 or more than 120,000 public chains were left out of co-occurrence clustering, as were about five repertoires with anomalous nucleotide sharing. TCRdb holds this immuneACCESS table with in-frame rearrangements only. Some clones are missing; in checked studies, unresolved V genes explain under half, and the rest has no known cause. V and J calls and clone size are those listed in that table; D and trimming were worked out from the DNA. The sample's own table lists about 67,000 clones. The ten largest clones capture less than 20% of the sample.

From the germline V gene, CDR1 is SGHAT and CDR2 is FQNNGV. Counted from cysteine to phenylalanine, this CDR3 has 14 amino acids. The CDR3 DNA has 42 bases and is translated from base 1. V is cut back by 10 bases and J by 2 bases, with 9 bases in the junction unmatched. The cohort consisted of some 730 healthy bone marrow donors. All cohort members were sampled while nominally healthy, although unrecorded immune exposures were likely present. The donor was CMV seronegative and was included in the group of 352 seronegative cohort members. Every donor gave a peripheral blood sample, and the peripheral blood mononuclear cells from that sample were used for TCR beta sequencing. Genomic DNA extraction from the blood cell samples was performed with the Qiagen DNeasy Blood Extraction Kit.

This TCR derives from a boy younger than 18 in good health and CMV-seronegative. Material for sequencing was PBMCs. The sequence links TRBV11-2 to TRBJ1-1; TRBD1 agrees with 8 junctional bases. The bases are TGTGCCATCCGCGAACAGGGGGGTAACACTGAAGCTTTCTTT. It encodes CAIREQGGNTEAFF.